These T cell receptor beta chains were read from a single sample in a study of cytomegalovirus exposure and HLA in healthy donors. TCRdb's table, derived via immunoSEQ multiplex PCR, lists solely in-frame clones and lacks some. Reported are roughly 120,000 clones; the ten largest clones contain more than 3%. Specimen: PBMCs. The receptor source for this set is a man younger than 40 in good health and CMV-seronegative. The CDR3 runs from the conserved cysteine through the conserved F or W. D genes are given only for firm matches.

V	J	D	CDR3	DNA
TRBV15	TRBJ2-7	.	CATSRVRTASYEQYF	TGTGCCACCAGCAGAGTAAGGACAGCTAGCTACGAGCAGTACTTC
TRBV28	TRBJ2-7	.	CASNPQGSSYEQYF	TGTGCCAGCAACCCCCAGGGGAGCTCCTACGAGCAGTACTTC
TRBV19	TRBJ2-3	TRBD2	CATLSGGGTDTQYF	TGTGCCACCCTTAGCGGGGGAGGAACAGATACGCAGTATTTT
TRBV30	TRBJ2-1	.	CAWSVGGVGLDEQFF	TGTGCCTGGAGTGTAGGGGGGGTCGGGCTCGATGAGCAGTTCTTC
TRBV18	TRBJ1-1	.	CASSPLTRNTEAFF	TGTGCCAGCTCACCACTTACACGAAACACTGAAGCTTTCTTT
TRBV18	TRBJ1-2	TRBD1	CASSSDRDGGYTF	TGTGCCAGCTCGTCCGACAGGGATGGGGGCTACACCTTC
TRBV10-3	TRBJ1-4	TRBD1	CAIRSGQGVDGLFF	TGTGCCATCAGGTCCGGACAGGGGGTCGACGGACTGTTTTTT
TRBV5-6	TRBJ2-1	.	CASSIQDNEQFF	TGTGCCAGCAGCATTCAGGACAATGAGCAGTTCTTC
TRBV5-1	TRBJ2-2	.	CASSLSPGDAGGELFF	TGCGCCAGCAGCTTGTCACCCGGAGATGCTGGCGGGGAGCTGTTTTTT
TRBV9	TRBJ2-3	TRBD2	CASSLGTRDTQYF	TGTGCCAGCAGCCTGGGGACTAGAGATACGCAGTATTTT
TRBV6-4	TRBJ2-3	.	CASSGAGGADTQYF	TGTGCCAGCAGCGGAGCGGGCGGGGCAGATACGCAGTATTTT
TRBV4-2	TRBJ2-2	TRBD2	CASSHPNPAGIANTGELFF	TGTGCCAGCAGCCACCCAAACCCAGCGGGAATCGCGAACACCGGGGAGCTGTTTTTT
TRBV5-1	TRBJ2-3	TRBD2	CASSLPRAGGPGDTQYF	TGCGCCAGCAGCTTGCCCAGAGCGGGGGGGCCGGGAGATACGCAGTATTTT
TRBV9	TRBJ1-5	TRBD1	CASSPGTAAWPFF	TGTGCCAGCAGCCCGGGGACAGCTGCCTGGCCTTTTTTT
TRBV29-1	TRBJ2-3	TRBD2	CSGGLAGGAPDTQYF	TGCAGCGGCGGACTAGCGGGGGGGGCCCCAGATACGCAGTATTTT
TRBV4-2	TRBJ2-2	TRBD2	CASSQEISGGADTGELFF	TGTGCCAGCAGCCAAGAGATTAGCGGGGGGGCCGACACCGGGGAGCTGTTTTTT
TRBV5-1	TRBJ2-7	.	CASSSGGAYEQYF	TGCGCCAGCAGCTCTGGGGGCGCGTACGAGCAGTACTTC
TRBV29-1	TRBJ2-2	TRBD2	CSVTGTSGAGTGELFF	TGCAGCGTAACCGGGACTAGCGGCGCGGGCACCGGGGAGCTGTTTTTT
TRBV5-1	TRBJ2-5	TRBD2	CASSSGASGDQETQYF	TGCGCCAGCAGCAGCGGGGCTAGCGGGGACCAAGAGACCCAGTACTTC
TRBV28	TRBJ2-1	.	CASTITGGGNEQFF	TGTGCCAGCACAATTACAGGGGGGGGGAATGAGCAGTTCTTC